The source of this T cell receptor beta chain is a study of vaccination effects on CD4 cells after COVID-19. Assay: immunoSEQ multiplex PCR; the TCRdb copy retains only in-frame clones and omits some. The profile shows some 27,000 clones, more than 60% of them singletons. About this clone: Its antigen is not identified.

Study-wide results and limits: In healthy vaccinees, only 1 of 255 vaccine-induced clones cross-reacted with common cold coronaviruses.

V was trimmed by 2 bases and J by 0 bases, leaving 1 base between them. The CDR3 contains 12 residues. Germline V CDR1 and CDR2: SEHNR, FQNEAQ (reference sequence). Expansion of antigen-specific CD4+ T cells with viral peptide pools was carried out by the ViraFEST assay before sequencing. At the end of approximately 10 days of culture, CD4+ T cells were isolated. Participants each got two BNT162b2 or mRNA-1273 vaccine doses. According to the study, vaccine recipients showed no prior SARS-CoV-2 infection and negative nucleocapsid antibodies. A few million PBMC were seeded per well and grown in the presence of around 10 IU/ml IL-2 and about 10 ug/ml peptides.

This TCR was sampled from a human donor who received a COVID-19 vaccine. V is TRBV7-9 and J is TRBJ1-2; D gene ambiguous. The material was CD4+ T cells from PBMCs cultured with HCoV-NL63 spike peptides, obtained after COVID-19 vaccination. The CDR3 spells CASSLTNYGYTF. The CDR3 DNA reads as TGTGCCAGCAGCTTAACTAACTATGGCTACACCTTC.